This TCR beta chain was recorded in a study of cytomegalovirus exposure and HLA in healthy donors. Study context: Of several hundred genotyped donors, 81% grouped in the Caucasian-associated ancestry cluster.

PCR involved 60 Vbeta and 13 Jbeta primers. Generated by immunoSEQ multiplex PCR, the TCRdb table keeps only in-frame clones and is missing some. The sample holds about 140,000 clones, 65% to 70% seen once. Study-wide findings and caveats: Reported results showed that the classifier diagnosed cytomegalovirus status with high specificity and sensitivity. As a later analysis showed, a missense DCLRE1C variant was linked to trimming of TCR beta V- and J-genes.

The junction had 11 bases not matched to a gene; V was cut back by 5 bases and J by 2 bases. Germline assignment: CDR1 MNHEY and CDR2 SMNVEV (reference sequence). This CDR3 is 19 amino acids long. As for this clone: The antigen is not known.

The chain uses TRBV27 and TRBJ2-3; TRBD2 matches at 15 bases. The receptor comes from a man aged 30 to 45 in good health and CMV-seropositive. Sample: PBMCs. In nucleotides, the CDR3 is TGTGCCAGCAGTCCGGGACTAGCGGGAGGCGCAACTGCCACAGATACGCAGTATTTT. Translating gives CASSPGLAGGATATDTQYF.